The 24 T cell receptor beta chains listed next were all sequenced from one sample in a study of radiotherapy plus CTLA-4 blockade in lung cancer. Sequenced by immunoSEQ multiplex PCR; TCRdb stores in-frame clones only, minus some. The sample lists 55,000 to 85,000 clones, 76% occurring once. Sample: peripheral blood, taken from a patient treated with radiotherapy plus ipilimumab. The receptors were gathered from a human donor with non-small cell lung cancer whose response to radiotherapy plus ipilimumab could not be evaluated. Some clones in this sample may be carry-over from other donors' samples.

DNA of the CDR3: TGCGCCAGCAGCAGCGAGCCGGCAGATACGCAGTATTTT. This codes for CASSSEPADTQYF. The V and J genes are TRBV5-1 and TRBJ2-3; no clear D. This CDR3 has 13 residues. Germline V lookup: CDR1 SGHRS, CDR2 YFSETQ. V dropped 4 bases and J dropped 4 bases, with 10 bases sitting between them.

This chain uses TRBV4-1 with TRBJ2-4; D may be TRBD1 (6 bases). The V and J ends lost 3 bases and 2 bases respectively, with 14 bases between them. The germline V gene encodes CDR1 MGHRA and CDR2 YSYEKL. The CDR3 totals 16 residues. This CDR3 is CASSQVITGSKNIQYF. CDR3 sequence (DNA): TGCGCCAGCAGCCAGGTTATCACAGGGTCCAAAAACATTCAGTACTTC.

The rearrangement uses TRBV28 and TRBJ2-2; 16 nucleotides match TRBD2. CDR1 MDHEN and CDR2 SYDVKM come from the germline V gene. Trimming removed 6 bases from V and 9 bases from J; junction bases left unmatched: 10. CDR3 length: 17 amino acids. The chain's CDR3 is CASSGTGLAGGHRELFF. The CDR3 nucleotides are TGTGCCAGCAGCGGAACGGGACTAGCGGGGGGGCACCGGGAGCTGTTTTTT.

This clone was observed a handful of times. The chain joins TRBV18 to TRBJ1-4, with D unresolved. V was trimmed by 3 bases and J by 1 base, leaving 9 bases between them. Germline CDR1 is KGHSH and CDR2 is LQKENI. The length of the CDR3 is 15 residues. The CDR3 protein is CASSPRHRTNEKLFF. For the CDR3, the DNA is TGTGCCAGCTCACCTCGACACAGAACTAATGAAAAACTGTTTTTT.

The chain uses TRBV28 and TRBJ2-7, with D maybe TRBD2 (5 bases). The CDR3 has 13 residues. Trimming shortened V by 6 bases and J by 3 bases, and 12 bases separated the two germline ends. Germline values: CDR1 MDHEN, CDR2 SYDVKM. The CDR3 DNA is TGTGCCAGCAGCCCCCCGGGAATCTACGAGCAGTACTTC. Its protein is CASSPPGIYEQYF.

This clone came up a few times. The V and J genes are TRBV27 and TRBJ1-2, with TRBD1 matching over 8 bases. The J segment lost 7 bases and the V segment lost 6 bases, leaving 7 bases of the junction unmatched. Germline V gene data show CDR1 as MNHEY and CDR2 as SMNVEV (reference sequence). The CDR3 length is 13 residues. Here the CDR3 DNA reads TGTGCCAGCAGCCGGACAGGGAGGTCTGGCTACACCTTC. This encodes CASSRTGRSGYTF.

This clone was detected only a few times. The chain employs TRBV28 and TRBJ1-1, with 7 bases fitting TRBD1. The CDR3 loop spans 14 amino acids. Trimming took 6 bases from V and 10 from J; bases not matched to a gene: 14. Germline V gene lookup returns CDR1 MDHEN and CDR2 SYDVKM. The CDR3 nucleotides read TGTGCCAGCAGAGCCCAGGGGGACAGACAATCAGCTTTCTTT. Amino acid sequence: CASRAQGDRQSAFF.

The chain is built from TRBV19 and TRBJ2-3; perhaps TRBD1 as D (5 bases). The V end was cut by 4 bases, the J end by 5 bases, with 13 bases between. Germline lookup yields CDR1 LNHDA and CDR2 SQIVND (reference sequence). The CDR3 runs 14 residues. CDR3 DNA sequence: TGTGCCAGTAGTAGGGTAGGGGTAGAAGATACGCAGTATTTT. Its translation: CASSRVGVEDTQYF.

This clone came up once. The chain joins TRBV18 to TRBJ2-6; no firm D call. The V gene's germline CDR1 is KGHSH and CDR2 LQKENI. Trimming removed 1 base at V and 2 bases at J, with 6 bases between. The CDR3 loop spans 15 amino acids. DNA for the CDR3: TGTGCCAGCTCACCACAGAGCCCTGGGGCCAACGTCCTGACTTTC. Its translation is CASSPQSPGANVLTF.

This chain connects TRBV4-3 to TRBJ1-4; TRBD1 might be the D (5 bases). V lost 3 bases, J lost 3 bases, and 11 bases lay in between. The CDR3 spans 15 residues. Germline CDR1 and CDR2: LGHNA and YSLEER. This chain's CDR3 is CASSQAQVPNEKLFF. CDR3 bases: TGCGCCAGCAGCCAGGCACAGGTCCCTAATGAAAAACTGTTTTTT.

The chain is built from TRBV5-1 and TRBJ2-5, with D perhaps matching TRBD1 (7 bases). Between the trimmed V and J ends, which lost 5 bases and 1 base, there was a span of 12 bases. The germline gives CDR1 SGHRS, CDR2 YFSETQ. CDR3 length: 14 amino acids. For the CDR3, the DNA is TGCGCCAGCAGTCCAGGGGGAGGCCAAGAGACCCAGTACTTC. This translates into CASSPGGGQETQYF.

The chain combines TRBV27 with TRBJ2-1; D remains ambiguous. The V end was cut by 4 bases, the J end by 4 bases, with 8 bases between. Germline loops: CDR1 MNHEY, CDR2 SMNVEV (reference sequence). The CDR3 consists of 13 residues. CDR3 DNA sequence: TGTGCCAGCAGTTCTACAGCTTACAATGAGCAGTTCTTC. Translation: CASSSTAYNEQFF.

The genes are TRBV2 and TRBJ1-2; no firm D call. This CDR3 is 12 amino acids long. CDR1 SNHLY and CDR2 FYNNEI come from the germline V gene. V gave up 6 bases and J gave up 5 bases, with 10 bases separating them. The CDR3 coding sequence is TGTGCCAGCAGAACAAACCCTTATGGCTACACCTTC. It is translated as CASRTNPYGYTF.

The J gene is TRBJ2-7, the V gene TRBV7-9; TRBD1 agrees at 8 bases. Per the germline V gene, CDR1 is SEHNR and CDR2 is FQNEAQ (reference sequence). This CDR3 is 15 amino acids long. V shed 5 bases and J 6 bases; nucleotides not matched to a gene: 12. CDR3 loop: CASSPGQGPVGEQYF. The DNA of the CDR3 is TGTGCCAGCAGCCCTGGACAGGGCCCTGTTGGCGAGCAGTACTTC. Supplemented by reference TRBV7-9 and TRBJ2-7, the full variable domain reads DTGVSQNPRHKITKRGQNVTFRCDPISEHNRLYWYRQTLGQGPEFLTYFQNEAQLEKSRLLSDRFSAERPKGSFSTLEIQRTEQGDSAMYLCASSPGQGPVGEQYFGPGTRLTVT.

V and J are TRBV9 and TRBJ1-1; TRBD1 matches at 9 bases. V was pared by 4 bases and J by 6 bases, with 10 bases of the junction left unmatched. This CDR3 has 15 residues. The germline V gene encodes CDR1 SGDLS and CDR2 YYNGEE. The DNA for the CDR3 is TGTGCCAGCAGCTCCCAGCCGGGACAGGGATCTGAAGCTTTCTTT. As protein: CASSSQPGQGSEAFF.

The V gene is TRBV7-2, the J gene TRBJ2-3; D is perhaps TRBD2 (5 bases). Germline V gene data show CDR1 as SGHTA and CDR2 as FQGNSA. V lost 3 bases to trimming and J lost 8 bases, with 9 bases between them. CDR3 length: 12 amino acids. In nucleotides, the CDR3 is TGTGCCAGCAGCTTCGACTATGGTACGCAGTATTTT. Translation gives CASSFDYGTQYF.

V gene TRBV7-9 combines with J gene TRBJ1-1, with 7 bases fitting TRBD1. V was pared by 2 bases and J by 6 bases, with 9 bases of the junction left unmatched. Germline loops: CDR1 SEHNR, CDR2 FQNEAQ (reference sequence). The CDR3 loop spans 15 amino acids. Here the CDR3 reads CASSLRSEGAAEAFF. The CDR3 DNA reads TGTGCCAGCAGCTTACGTTCGGAGGGGGCGGCTGAAGCTTTCTTT.

This clone was found once. The chain joins TRBV7-9 to TRBJ1-6; D unresolved. V was pared by 10 bases and J by 1 base, with 14 bases between. Germline V CDR1 and CDR2: SEHNR, FQNEAQ (reference sequence). CDR3 length equals 15 residues. The CDR3 nucleotides are TGTGCCACGCAGAAGGGAGAGTCCTATAATTCACCCCTCCACTTT. It translates to CATQKGESYNSPLHF.

The gene calls are TRBV6-1 and TRBJ1-5, with D possibly being TRBD1 (5 bases). The CDR3 has 18 amino acids. V lost 3 bases and J lost 1, with 19 bases in between. Germline CDR1 MNHNS, CDR2 SASEGT. Written as DNA, the CDR3 is TGTGCCAGCAGTGACCCCTCGGGTAGGGGAATCAGCAATCAGCCCCAGCATTTT. Protein product: CASSDPSGRGISNQPQHF.

This rearrangement joins TRBV13 to TRBJ1-2; weak D call: TRBD1 (6 bases). CDR1 is PRHDT and CDR2 is FYEKMQ in the germline V gene (reference sequence). The CDR3 runs 12 residues. The V and J ends lost 5 bases and 4 bases respectively, with 8 bases between them. CDR3 in amino acids: CASSQGFYGYTF. Here the CDR3 DNA reads TGTGCCAGCAGCCAGGGGTTCTATGGCTACACCTTC.

This chain links TRBV27 with TRBJ2-1, with 12 nucleotides matching TRBD2. The CDR3 runs to 17 residues. Trimming removed 3 bases from V and 2 bases from J; junction bases left unmatched: 5. Germline lookup yields CDR1 MNHEY and CDR2 SMNVEV (reference sequence). The DNA of the CDR3 is TGTGCCAGCAGTTTCGGCTCTAGCGGGGGGGCCTACAATGAGCAGTTCTTC. Its translation is CASSFGSSGGAYNEQFF.

This clone was seen once. This chain links TRBV28 with TRBJ1-1, with unresolved D. V was clipped by 3 bases and J by 2 bases, with 10 bases between them. This CDR3 comprises 14 residues. Germline CDR1 reads MDHEN; CDR2 reads SYDVKM. This CDR3 reads CASSFGGINTEAFF. The CDR3 DNA follows: TGTGCCAGCAGTTTCGGCGGGATCAACACTGAAGCTTTCTTT. Drawing the rest from reference TRBV28 and TRBJ1-1, the complete variable domain is DVKVTQSSRYLVKRTGEKVFLECVQDMDHENMFWYRQDPGLGLRLIYFSYDVKMKEKGDIPEGYSVSREKKERFSLILESASTNQTSMYLCASSFGGINTEAFFGQGTRLTVV.

The chain is built from TRBV11-2 and TRBJ2-5, with TRBD2 matching 7 bases. Germline V lookup: CDR1 SGHAT, CDR2 FQNNGV. With 11 bases clipped from V and 3 bases from J, the junction kept 9 bases outside the gene matches. This CDR3 comprises 13 residues. The CDR3 DNA is TGTGCCGGTTCGTTAAGCGGGGAAGAGACCCAGTACTTC. It yields the protein CAGSLSGEETQYF.

V gene TRBV28 combines with J gene TRBJ1-5; TRBD1 is a possible D gene (6 bases). Germline V gene lookup returns CDR1 MDHEN and CDR2 SYDVKM. This CDR3 spans 15 amino acids. V lost 6 bases to trimming and J lost 3 bases, with 15 bases between them. CDR3 DNA sequence: TGTGCCAGCAGCCCGACAGGAAACCCCAATCAGCCCCAGCATTTT. It yields the protein CASSPTGNPNQPQHF.